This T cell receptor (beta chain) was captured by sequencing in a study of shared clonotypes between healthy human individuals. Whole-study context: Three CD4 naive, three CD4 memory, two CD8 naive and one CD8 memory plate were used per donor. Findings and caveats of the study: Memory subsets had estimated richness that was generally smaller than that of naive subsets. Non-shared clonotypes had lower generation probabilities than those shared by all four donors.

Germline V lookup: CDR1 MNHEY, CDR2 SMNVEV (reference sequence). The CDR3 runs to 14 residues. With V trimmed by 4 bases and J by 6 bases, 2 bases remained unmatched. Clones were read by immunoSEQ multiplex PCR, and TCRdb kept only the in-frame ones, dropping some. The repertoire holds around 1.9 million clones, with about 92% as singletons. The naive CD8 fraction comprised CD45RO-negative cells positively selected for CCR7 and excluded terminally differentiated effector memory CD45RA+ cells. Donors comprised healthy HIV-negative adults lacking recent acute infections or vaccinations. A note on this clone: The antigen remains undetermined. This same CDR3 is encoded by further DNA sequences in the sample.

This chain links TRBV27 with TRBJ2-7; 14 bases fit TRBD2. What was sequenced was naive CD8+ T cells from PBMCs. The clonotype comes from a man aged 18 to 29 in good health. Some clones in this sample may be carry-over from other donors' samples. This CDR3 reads CASSSGLAGVEQYF. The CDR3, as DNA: TGTGCCAGCAGTTCGGGACTAGCGGGAGTCGAGCAGTACTTC.